This T cell receptor (beta chain) was retrieved from a study of OX40 agonist ivuxolimab in advanced cancers. Study-wide findings and caveats: Some nonresponders likewise displayed low normalized T-cell clonal expansion. Clonal expansion from baseline to week 6 occurred in both CD4+ and CD8+ T cells.

For this clone: Its antigen remains unidentified.

V was trimmed by 6 bases and J by 3 bases, leaving 9 bases between them. CDR1 SNHLY and CDR2 FYNNEI come from the germline V gene. The CDR3 sequence is 13 residues long. Profiled with immunoSEQ multiplex PCR; TCRdb holds only in-frame clones, not every one. The sample includes some 140,000 clones, roughly 91% of them seen just once. The starting material was CD4+ or CD8+ T cells sorted from blood, obtained in a trial of the OX40 agonist ivuxolimab. The clonotype originates from an adult with an advanced solid tumor such as melanoma, head and neck, liver or kidney cancer. The V call is TRBV2, the J call TRBJ2-1, with TRBD2 as a possible D gene (5 bases). The CDR3 sequence: CASRLDNYNEQFF. CDR3 nucleotides: TGTGCCAGCAGACTAGACAACTACAATGAGCAGTTCTTC.